The sequence of this T cell receptor (beta chain) was determined in a study of shared clonotypes between healthy human individuals. The CD4+ fraction was divided into a CD45RA+ naive subset and a CD45RA-negative memory subset. Germline-derived CDR1 and CDR2 are MGHRA and YSYEKL. The CDR3 is 14 amino acids. The V and J ends lost 1 base and 5 bases respectively, with 8 bases between them. Concerning this clone: What it recognizes is unknown.

Profiled with immunoSEQ multiplex PCR; TCRdb holds only in-frame clones, not every one. The data show some 1.5 million clones, with nearly 99% seen just once and about 0.42% held by the top ten. Study observations and caveats: Clonotype sharing across several donors was observed for 4% to 6.5% of naive CD4 clonotypes.

Sequenced material: naive CD4+ T cells sorted from blood. The subset was: CD45RA+ positively selected. V gene TRBV4-1 combines with J gene TRBJ1-4, with D uncertain. This clonotype was obtained from a man aged 30 to 39 in good health. The CDR3 bases are TGCGCCAGCAGCCAAGGGAACATGAATGAAAAACTGTTTTTT. Its translation: CASSQGNMNEKLFF.